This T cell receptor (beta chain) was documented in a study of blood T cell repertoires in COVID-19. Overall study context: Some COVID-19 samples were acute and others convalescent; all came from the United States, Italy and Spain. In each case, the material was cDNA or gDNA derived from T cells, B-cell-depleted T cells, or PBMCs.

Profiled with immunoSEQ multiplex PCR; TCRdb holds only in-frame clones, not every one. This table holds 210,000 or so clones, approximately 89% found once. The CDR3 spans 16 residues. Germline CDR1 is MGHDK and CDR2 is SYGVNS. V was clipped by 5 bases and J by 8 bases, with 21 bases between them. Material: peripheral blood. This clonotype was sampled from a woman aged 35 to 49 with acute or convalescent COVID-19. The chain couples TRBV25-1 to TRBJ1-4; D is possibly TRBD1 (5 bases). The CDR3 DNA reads TGTGCCAGCAGTCACCCGAATGGGCTCCAGGGCGAAAAACTGTTTTTT. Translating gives CASSHPNGLQGEKLFF.